The rows below give T cell receptor beta chains drawn from one sample of a study of OX40 agonist ivuxolimab in advanced cancers. Repertoires were generated with immunoSEQ multiplex PCR, while TCRdb's copy carries only in-frame clones and drops some. The sample includes fewer than 50,000 clones, around nine tenths of them seen just once. The material sequenced was CD4+ or CD8+ T cells sorted from blood, taken in a trial of the OX40 agonist ivuxolimab. These receptors all stem from an adult with an advanced solid tumor such as melanoma, head and neck, liver or kidney cancer. Both conserved end residues are part of each CDR3. The D gene is left open where the match is weak. Where a row states a size, it is once, few, many or the class of an expanded clone; other rows omit it.

j_call	v_call	d_call	clone_size	cdr3_nt	cdr3_aa
TRBJ2-1	TRBV9	TRBD2	.	TGTGCCAGCAGCTTAGGCGGTTCAGGACTAGCGGGGGTCGATGAGCAGTTCTTC	CASSLGGSGLAGVDEQFF
TRBJ2-7	TRBV19	TRBD2	.	TGTGCCAGTAGTATGACTAGCGGGGGATCCTACGAGCAGTACTTC	CASSMTSGGSYEQYF
TRBJ1-1	TRBV19	TRBD1	once	TGTGCCAGCCATCAGGGGGTCACTGAAGCTTTCTTT	CASHQGVTEAFF
TRBJ2-1	TRBV5-6	.	once	TGTGCCAGCAGCTTGATGGCTATGGAGCAGTTCTTC	CASSLMAMEQFF
TRBJ1-5	TRBV6-5	TRBD1	.	TGTGCCAGCAGGGGACAGGGGAGTCAGCCCCAGCATTTT	CASRGQGSQPQHF
TRBJ2-5	TRBV4-1	TRBD2	.	TGCGCCAGCAGCCAAGTTAGCGGGATGATGGAGACCCAGTACTTC	CASSQVSGMMETQYF
TRBJ1-3	TRBV7-6	TRBD1	.	TGTGCCAGCAGCCCAGGACAGGGTACGGGAAACACCATATATTTT	CASSPGQGTGNTIYF
TRBJ1-1	TRBV9	TRBD1	.	TGTGCCAGCAGCCTTACCGGGACAGGGGACCATGAAGCTTTCTTT	CASSLTGTGDHEAFF
TRBJ2-7	TRBV21-1	.	large	TGTGCCAGCAGCAATTACAGGGTATCCTACGAGCAGTACTTC	CASSNYRVSYEQYF
TRBJ1-5	TRBV2	.	.	TGTGCCAGCACGATGTCAACAGAAGTTAATCAGCCCCAGCATTTT	CASTMSTEVNQPQHF
TRBJ1-6	TRBV5-4	.	once	TGTGCCAGCAGCTCTGGGCACCTCGGGGCGGTACCCCTCCACTTT	CASSSGHLGAVPLHF
TRBJ2-7	TRBV5-6	.	few	TGTGCCAGCAGCCCAGGGTCCATCTTAGACGAGCAGTACTTC	CASSPGSILDEQYF
TRBJ1-3	TRBV27	.	.	TGTGCCAGCAGTTTATTGCCCCTCGGGAACACCATATATTTT	CASSLLPLGNTIYF
TRBJ2-6	TRBV11-3	.	.	TGTGCCAGCATCCTAAGGATGGGGACTGGGGCCAACGTCCTGACTTTC	CASILRMGTGANVLTF
TRBJ2-5	TRBV4-3	TRBD1	.	TGCGCCAGCAGCTACCTGGGACAGGCGGAGACCCAGTACTTC	CASSYLGQAETQYF
TRBJ2-7	TRBV5-1	TRBD2	.	TGCGCCAGCAGCCAGACCTCGCAGAGGATACGACTAGCGGGGACCTACGAGCAGTACTTC	CASSQTSQRIRLAGTYEQYF
TRBJ2-3	TRBV15	.	.	TGTGCCACCAGCAGAGACGGAACCTGGGAAGATACGCAGTATTTT	CATSRDGTWEDTQYF
TRBJ2-1	TRBV6-4	.	.	TGTGCCAGCAGTCTAGCCCTAGGGGACAATGAGCAGTTCTTC	CASSLALGDNEQFF
TRBJ1-1	TRBV2	.	.	TGTGCCAGCATCGCAGGGTTCGGGACTGAAGCTTTCTTT	CASIAGFGTEAFF
TRBJ2-2	TRBV9	.	few	TGTGCCAGCAGCCCCGGGGACACCGGGGAGCTGTTTTTT	CASSPGDTGELFF
TRBJ1-5	TRBV18	TRBD1	.	TGTGCCAGCCAGGACAGGGCTAATAGCAATCAGCCCCAGCATTTT	CASQDRANSNQPQHF
TRBJ2-5	TRBV29-1	TRBD1	.	TGCAGCGTTGTTGGGACAGGGTCCCAAGAGACCCAGTACTTC	CSVVGTGSQETQYF
TRBJ1-5	TRBV30	.	.	TGTGCCTGGAGTCACCCACCGGGACTACAAAGGACCGGGCCCCAGCATTTT	CAWSHPPGLQRTGPQHF
TRBJ2-7	TRBV5-5	.	.	TGTGCCAGCAGCTTCCAGGGGTGGTACGAGCAGTACTTC	CASSFQGWYEQYF
TRBJ2-7	TRBV15	TRBD1	.	TGTGCCACCAGCAGGCCAGGGGGCCGAGAGCAGTACTTC	CATSRPGGREQYF
TRBJ2-5	TRBV27	.	.	TGTGCCAGCAGTCCACTCGGGGAGACCCAGTACTTC	CASSPLGETQYF
TRBJ1-4	TRBV9	.	.	TGTGCCAGCAGCGTAGGAAACGGATGGGAGGAAAAACTGTTTTTT	CASSVGNGWEEKLFF
TRBJ2-7	TRBV5-1	TRBD2	.	TGCGCCAGCACATCCATGACTAGCGGGAGATACGAGCAGTACTTC	CASTSMTSGRYEQYF
TRBJ2-3	TRBV18	.	once	TGTGCCAGCTCACCACCGAGGGAAACAGGCACAGATACGCAGTATTTT	CASSPPRETGTDTQYF
TRBJ1-2	TRBV11-3	TRBD1	.	TGTGCCAGCAGCCCCCGCGTGACAGGGGGATATGGCTACACCTTC	CASSPRVTGGYGYTF
TRBJ2-3	TRBV13	.	.	TGTGCCAGCAGCTTAGGGGGCAGGAGTACAGATACGCAGTATTTT	CASSLGGRSTDTQYF
TRBJ2-2	TRBV9	TRBD2	.	TGTGCCAGCAGCGGCGGGACTAGCGATGCTCGCCGGGAGCTGTTTTTT	CASSGGTSDARRELFF
TRBJ2-1	TRBV16	.	.	TGTGCCAGCAGCCGTCTACCCGATGAGCAGTTCTTC	CASSRLPDEQFF
TRBJ2-7	TRBV7-2	.	.	TGTGCCAGCAGCCAGTCCTTCTACGAGCAGTACTTC	CASSQSFYEQYF
TRBJ1-5	TRBV18	.	few	TGTGCCAGCTCACCGGCGGATCAGCCCCAGCATTTT	CASSPADQPQHF
TRBJ2-1	TRBV5-6	TRBD2	once	TGTGCCAGCAGCTTTACTAGCGGAATCTACAATGAGCAGTTCTTC	CASSFTSGIYNEQFF
TRBJ2-2	TRBV25-1	TRBD1	.	TGTGCCAGCGAGGACAGGACAGTCAACACCGGGGAGCTGTTTTTT	CASEDRTVNTGELFF
TRBJ2-3	TRBV6-5	.	.	TGTGCCAGCAGGGCGACCAGGGATAGGACAGATACGCAGTATTTT	CASRATRDRTDTQYF
TRBJ2-1	TRBV6-1	.	.	TGTGCCGTCTACAGTTTCTCCTACAATGAGCAGTTCTTC	CAVYSFSYNEQFF
TRBJ2-7	TRBV30	TRBD2	.	TGTGCCTCTCGAAACCCCTCTAGCGGGTCCCTAGAGCAGTACTTC	CASRNPSSGSLEQYF
TRBJ1-3	TRBV5-1	.	.	TGCGCCAGCAGCTTCGCCGGCGCCCCTGGAAACACCATATATTTT	CASSFAGAPGNTIYF
TRBJ2-1	TRBV13	TRBD2	.	TGTGCCAGCAGCTTAGACGGGGGGGCCTTTTCCTACAATGAGCAGTTCTTC	CASSLDGGAFSYNEQFF
TRBJ2-7	TRBV12-5	.	.	TGTGCTAGTGGAGGGGCAGATGGTTACGAGCAGTACTTC	CASGGADGYEQYF
TRBJ2-1	TRBV7-6	.	.	TGTGCCAGCAGCTTAGGGACAGTGGCTGGAGAGCAGTTCTTC	CASSLGTVAGEQFF
TRBJ2-7	TRBV7-8	.	.	TGTGCCAGCAGTTCAGGTCTCTCCTACGAGCAGTACTTC	CASSSGLSYEQYF
TRBJ1-5	TRBV12-5	.	.	TGTGCTAGTGGTTTGGAGACAGCCTTCGATCAGCCCCAGCATTTT	CASGLETAFDQPQHF
TRBJ1-5	TRBV5-5	.	.	TGTGCCAGCAGCTTTGAAGGGCAGGGACAGCCCCAGCATTTT	CASSFEGQGQPQHF
TRBJ2-7	TRBV7-2	.	.	TGTGCCAGCAGCCCAGGCCTTGGGGCCTACGAGCAGTACTTC	CASSPGLGAYEQYF
TRBJ1-1	TRBV27	.	.	TGTGCCAGCTCGACCAGGGGGAACACTGAAGCTTTCTTT	CASSTRGNTEAFF
TRBJ2-3	TRBV29-1	TRBD2	.	TGCAGCGTTGAACCACGGGGGGAAGATACGCAGTATTTT	CSVEPRGEDTQYF
TRBJ2-5	TRBV27	TRBD2	.	TGTGCCAGCAGTCAAGGACTAGCGGGGAGCCAAGAGACCCAGTACTTC	CASSQGLAGSQETQYF
TRBJ1-1	TRBV4-1	.	.	TGCGCCAGCAGCCAAGATCCCGGGAACACTGAAGCTTTCTTT	CASSQDPGNTEAFF
TRBJ2-6	TRBV15	TRBD1	.	TGTGCCACCAACCATCCGGGACAGGGAAGTTCTGGGGCCAACGTCCTGACTTTC	CATNHPGQGSSGANVLTF